This T cell receptor beta chain is drawn from a study of blood T cell repertoires in COVID-19 (dated by TCRdb to 2020 to 2022). About the full investigation: Samples from collaborators originated in the United States, Italy and Spain and spanned both the acute and convalescent phases of COVID-19. The dataset comprised deeply sampled blood TCRbeta repertoires from subjects exposed to, actively infected with, or recovered from COVID-19. Sample metadata almost always included a de-identified subject ID, COVID-19 status, age in years and sex. The samples were drawn from two sources: the first 160 participants of the ongoing ImmuneRACE study, and 1,254 subjects contributed by 6 global collaborators. Where HLA class I and class II types were available, the types were taken from metadata supplied by the sample provider, not from assay-based typing. The material from the prospective study consisted of cDNA or gDNA derived from T cells, B-cell-depleted T cells, or PBMCs. A freely available public database, intended as a resource for researchers studying the immune response to SARS-CoV-2, is where the repertoires were released.

The immunoSEQ Assay, a bias-controlled multiplex PCR, was used to amplify TCRbeta CDR3 regions from genomic DNA. The authors processed their data as follows. Nucleated cell counts per sample were estimated from amplification of reference gene primers within the assay. To quantify the absolute abundance of each unique TCRbeta CDR3 rearrangement, sequence reads were collapsed and filtered. For each sample, productive Simpson clonality was calculated as the square root of Simpson's diversity index over productive rearrangements. TCRdb stores this immuneACCESS table with in-frame sequences only. Part of the clones is absent; in the studies checked, under half of the shortfall reflects unresolved V genes, and no reason is known for the rest. V, J and clone size derive from that table, while D and trimming were established from the DNA sequence. The sample table contains approximately 41,000 clones; only one count was recorded for 75% to 90% of them. The top ten hold about 1.2% of the sample.

Whole blood was collected in K2EDTA tubes by collaborating institutions according to the institutions' own protocols. For TCRbeta analysis, collaborators shipped samples in one of three forms: frozen whole blood, isolated PBMCs, or DNA extracted from either of those sample types. What the work shows at the level of the full study, not this receptor alone: Clinical and demographic metadata were provided uncurated, with the amount varying by source and participant.

From the cysteine up to the phenylalanine, the CDR3 has a length of 17 residues. Only the CDR3 DNA stays, 51 bases, in frame from base 1. V lost 2 bases and J lost 3 bases; the stretch between them is 20 bases long. CDR1 is given as SGHTA and CDR2 as FQGTGA, both from the germline V gene. Concerning this clone: No cognate antigen has been identified for it. No qualities accompany the bases; no much larger clone lies one base away.

The sequenced sample was peripheral blood. This TCR was sampled from a woman aged 40-49 years with acute or convalescent COVID-19. The chain employs TRBV7-3 and TRBJ2-7; matching of 5 bases hints at TRBD1 as the D gene. DNA sequence: TGTGCCAGCAGCTTATTTGGGCAGGGTGAGGAGTTCTACGAGCAGTACTTC. Its protein product is CASSLFGQGEEFYEQYF.